A selection of T cell receptor beta chains follows, all from one sample in a study of blood T cell repertoires in COVID-19. TCRdb's copy holds only in-frame clones and misses some; the assay was immunoSEQ multiplex PCR. The data hold roughly 180,000 clones, with 79% observed a single time. Sequenced sample: peripheral blood. The source is a woman aged 55-69 years with COVID-19, enrolled during active disease. Both conserved end residues are part of each CDR3. The D gene is left open where the match is weak. Expanded clones are given a class, and other clones once, few, many or no size at all.

size: many; V: TRBV2; D: TRBD2; J: TRBJ2-1; DNA: TGTGCCAGCACCATAGGGGGACTAGCGACCGGTGAGCAGTTCTTC; CDR3: CASTIGGLATGEQFF
size: .; V: TRBV7-3; D: .; J: TRBJ2-5; DNA: TGTGCCAGCAGCTTCCAGGGGAGCTCCGTGACGGAGACCCAGTACTTC; CDR3: CASSFQGSSVTETQYF
size: few; V: TRBV7-2; D: TRBD2; J: TRBJ2-1; DNA: TGTGCCAGCAGCTTCGCCCCCGGTGGTAGCGGGAGGGCCGATGAGCAGTTCTTC; CDR3: CASSFAPGGSGRADEQFF
size: few; V: TRBV6-5; D: .; J: TRBJ1-1; DNA: TGTGCCAGCAGCCTTGGACACTACACTGAAGCTTTCTTT; CDR3: CASSLGHYTEAFF
size: few; V: TRBV5-1; D: .; J: TRBJ2-1; DNA: TGCGCCAGCAGCTTACAGGGTATAAAGGATGAGCAGTTCTTC; CDR3: CASSLQGIKDEQFF
size: .; V: TRBV11-1; D: TRBD1; J: TRBJ1-1; DNA: TGTGCCAGCAGCTCCGACAGGGGGTCCAATGAAGCTTTCTTT; CDR3: CASSSDRGSNEAFF
size: .; V: TRBV11-2; D: TRBD1; J: TRBJ2-1; DNA: TGTGCCAGCAGCGTCCGGACAGGGGGCCTCGGCGAGCAGTTCTTC; CDR3: CASSVRTGGLGEQFF
size: .; V: TRBV4-2; D: .; J: TRBJ1-2; DNA: TGTGCCAGCAGCCAAGCGCCCGCCACGAGTTATGGCTACACCTTC; CDR3: CASSQAPATSYGYTF
size: many; V: TRBV6-5; D: TRBD1; J: TRBJ1-1; DNA: TGTGCCAGCAAGGGACAGGGGAACACTGAAGCTTTCTTT; CDR3: CASKGQGNTEAFF
size: .; V: TRBV29-1; D: .; J: TRBJ2-1; DNA: TGCAGCGTTTCAATAGGGGGCAATGAGCAGTTCTTC; CDR3: CSVSIGGNEQFF
size: .; V: TRBV7-2; D: .; J: TRBJ1-6; DNA: TGTGCCAGCAGCTTGGAGGCAGGGGTAGGATCACCCCTCCACTTT; CDR3: CASSLEAGVGSPLHF
size: .; V: TRBV13; D: TRBD2; J: TRBJ2-1; DNA: TGTGCCAGCAGCTTAAGTGGACTAGCGGTCCAATACAATGAGCAGTTCTTC; CDR3: CASSLSGLAVQYNEQFF
size: .; V: TRBV10-3; D: .; J: TRBJ2-3; DNA: TGTGCCATCAGTGAGTCTCCTAGAGGTACAGATACGCAGTATTTT; CDR3: CAISESPRGTDTQYF
size: .; V: TRBV7-8; D: TRBD1; J: TRBJ1-1; DNA: TGTGCCAGCAGCTCGGCCGGGACAGGGGCCACTGAAGCTTTCTTT; CDR3: CASSSAGTGATEAFF
size: few; V: TRBV7-3; D: .; J: TRBJ2-5; DNA: TGTGCCAGCAGCCCGCAGGCAGAAAGGGGAGAGACCCAGTACTTC; CDR3: CASSPQAERGETQYF
size: .; V: TRBV3-1/TRBV3-2; D: .; J: TRBJ1-3; DNA: TGTGCCAGCAGCCAAGGGGGGCAGGTTTTCTCTGGAAACACCATATATTTT; CDR3: CASSQGGQVFSGNTIYF
size: .; V: TRBV6-2/TRBV6-3; D: TRBD2; J: TRBJ2-1; DNA: TGTGCCAGCAGTCGGCCCCTTAGCGGGGGGGCCATCGATGAGCAGTTCTTC; CDR3: CASSRPLSGGAIDEQFF